This entry describes one TCR beta chain. Sequencing was performed with immunoSEQ multiplex PCR; in TCRdb, only in-frame clones are kept and a portion is missing. Among under 250,000 clones listed, roughly 80% were seen once. The data are from a study of blood T cell repertoires in COVID-19. The sequence was obtained from a woman older than 75 with acute or convalescent COVID-19. Sequenced sample: peripheral blood.

The CDR3 is CASSLRGETQYF. CDR3 sequence (DNA): TGTGCCAGCAGCTTACGGGGGGAGACCCAGTACTTC. The gene calls are TRBV11-2 and TRBJ2-5; D is possibly TRBD2 (6 bases). Trimming removed 2 bases from V and 5 bases from J, with 6 bases in between. The CDR3 loop spans 12 amino acids. Per the germline V gene, CDR1 is SGHAT and CDR2 is FQNNGV.